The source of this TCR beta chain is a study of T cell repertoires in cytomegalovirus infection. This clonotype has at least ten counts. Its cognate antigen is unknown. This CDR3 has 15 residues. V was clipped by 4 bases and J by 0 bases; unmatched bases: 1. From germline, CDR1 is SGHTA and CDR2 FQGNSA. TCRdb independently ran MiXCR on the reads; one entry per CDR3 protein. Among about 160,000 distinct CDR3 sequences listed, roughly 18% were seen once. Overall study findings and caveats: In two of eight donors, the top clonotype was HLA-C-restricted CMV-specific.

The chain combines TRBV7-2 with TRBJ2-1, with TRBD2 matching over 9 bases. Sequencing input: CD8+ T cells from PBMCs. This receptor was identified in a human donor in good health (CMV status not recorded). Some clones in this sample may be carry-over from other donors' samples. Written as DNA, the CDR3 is TGTGCCAGCAGCTCGACTAGCGGCTCCTACAATGAGCAGTTCTTC. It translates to CASSSTSGSYNEQFF.